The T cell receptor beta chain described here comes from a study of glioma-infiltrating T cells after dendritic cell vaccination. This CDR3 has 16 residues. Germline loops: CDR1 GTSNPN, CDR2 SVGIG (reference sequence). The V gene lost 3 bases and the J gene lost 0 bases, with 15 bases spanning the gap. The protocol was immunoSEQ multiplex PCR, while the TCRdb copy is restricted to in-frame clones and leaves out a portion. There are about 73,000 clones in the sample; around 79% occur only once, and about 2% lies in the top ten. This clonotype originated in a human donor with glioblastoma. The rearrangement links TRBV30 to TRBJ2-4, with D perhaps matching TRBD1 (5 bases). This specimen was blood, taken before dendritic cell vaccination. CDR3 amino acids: CAWRPRQTLAKNIQYF. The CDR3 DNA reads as TGTGCCTGGAGACCCCGACAGACGCTAGCCAAAAACATTCAGTACTTC.